This T cell receptor (beta chain) was sequenced for a study of OX40 agonist ivuxolimab in advanced cancers. Study-wide context: Those treated in dose escalation had hepatocellular carcinoma, melanoma, renal cell cancer or head and neck cancer.

This clone was counted between two and nine times. The antigen is not known. The protocol was immunoSEQ multiplex PCR, while the TCRdb copy is restricted to in-frame clones and leaves out a portion. The table records 50,000 to 70,000 clones, 80% to 85% of them present only once. General observations from the study: Among expanded peripheral T cells, antigen specificity went undetermined. In the 0.1 to 3.0 mg/kg range, CD4+ and CD8+ blood T cells had expanded clonally by week 6.

This material consisted of CD4+ or CD8+ T cells sorted from blood, taken in a trial of the OX40 agonist ivuxolimab. The origin of this receptor is an adult with an advanced solid tumor such as melanoma, head and neck, liver or kidney cancer.

CDR3 residues: CASSKGLRDEQYF. The DNA of the CDR3 is TGTGCCAGCAGCAAAGGGCTGCGGGACGAGCAGTACTTC. This chain uses TRBV21-1 with TRBJ2-7; TRBD2 is the table's D call and was not checked against the DNA. TRBV21-1 is termed a pseudogene. CDR3 size: 13 residues.